One sample yielded the 20 T cell receptor beta chains listed below, sequenced in a study of post-analysis software for immune sequencing data. General observations from the study: Controls had lower frequencies than patients of four or five TRBV segments, which included TRBV5-6, TRBV5-1 and TRBV20-1.

Included in the TCR beta cDNA libraries were unique molecular identifiers. A single record per CDR3 protein comes from TCRdb applying MiXCR to the PCR reads. Of about 460,000 distinct CDR3 sequences in the sample, roughly 46% were seen once. Antigen specificity for these receptors is unknown. Sample: blood. Receptors were obtained from a girl aged 10-17 years with multiple sclerosis.

This clonotype was observed a handful of times. The gene calls are TRBV4-1 and TRBJ1-1; tentative D call: TRBD1 (5 bases). The V gene's germline CDR1 is MGHRA and CDR2 YSYEKL. V shed 1 base and J shed 3 bases, with 15 bases lying between them. This CDR3 region has 16 residues. CDR3 sequence: CASSQGGLGVDTEAFF. CDR3 coding DNA: TGCGCCAGCAGCCAAGGGGGGTTGGGGGTGGACACTGAAGCTTTCTTT.

The chain links TRBV7-2 to TRBJ2-1; TRBD2 matches at 8 bases. The germline V gene encodes CDR1 SGHTA and CDR2 FQGNSA. This CDR3 contains 15 residues. With V trimmed by 6 bases and J by 9 bases, 13 bases remained unmatched. The CDR3 sequence: CASSRSGRGRSEQFF. CDR3 coding DNA: TGTGCCAGCAGTCGGAGCGGGAGAGGGCGAAGTGAGCAGTTCTTC. Filled out from reference TRBV7-2 and TRBJ2-1, the complete variable domain reads GAGVSQSPSNKVTEKGKDVELRCDPISGHTALYWYRQSLGQGLEFLIYFQGNSAPDKSGLPSDRFSAERTGGSVSTLTIQRTQQEDSAVYLCASSRSGRGRSEQFFGPGTRLTVL.

In its sample, this clonotype was seen a few times. The rearrangement joins TRBV7-2 to TRBJ1-2, with D unresolved. CDR1 and CDR2 (germline): SGHTA, FQGNSA. Deletions cut 1 base from V and 2 bases from J, with 8 bases between. This CDR3 is 14 amino acids long. The CDR3 protein is CASSLGQRNYGYTF. CDR3 DNA sequence: TGTGCCAGCAGCTTAGGGCAGAGGAACTATGGCTACACCTTC.

The genes are TRBV15 and TRBJ1-5; a possible D gene is TRBD1 (5 bases). V was clipped by 3 bases and J by 5 bases, with 8 bases between them. There are 13 residues in the CDR3. Germline loops: CDR1 LNHNV, CDR2 YYDKDF (reference sequence). CDR3 residues: CATSRAGDQPQHF. The CDR3 DNA reads as TGTGCCACCAGCAGGGCGGGGGATCAGCCCCAGCATTTT.

CDR3 nucleotide sequence: TGTGCCAGCAGTGCGGGGGAGCCCTACTACGAGCAGTACTTC. Protein product: CASSAGEPYYEQYF. This chain joins TRBV27 and TRBJ2-4, with 7 bases that match TRBD2. The J call is doubtful: the DNA matches TRBJ2-7 better. The CDR3 has 14 amino acids. Germline-derived CDR1 and CDR2 are MNHEY and SMNVEV (reference sequence).

This clonotype was detected only a few times. DNA of the CDR3: TGCAGTGCTGCTAGGGCCCCGGGACTCTCCTACGAGCAGTACTTC. Protein: CSAARAPGLSYEQYF. The rearrangement uses TRBV20-1 and TRBJ2-7, with D tentatively TRBD2 (6 bases). V lost 5 bases and J 0 bases, leaving 17 bases between the germline ends. Germline V gene data show CDR1 as DFQATT and CDR2 as SNEGSKA (reference sequence). The CDR3 spans 15 residues.

CDR3 sequence reads: CASSQRGMRETQYF. CDR3 DNA: TGTGCCAGCAGCCAGAGGGGGATGAGAGAGACCCAGTACTTC. The chain joins TRBV3-1 to TRBJ2-7; D perhaps matches TRBD1 (6 bases). The J call is uncertain, as TRBJ2-5 better fits the DNA end. The CDR3 runs to 14 residues. In germline, CDR1 is LGHDT, CDR2 YNNKEL (reference sequence).

This clonotype was recorded only once. The CDR3 loop is CASGPGLVRDTDTQYF. The CDR3 DNA is TGTGCTAGTGGTCCCGGACTAGTGCGGGACACAGATACGCAGTATTTT. This chain links TRBV12-5 with TRBJ2-3, with TRBD2 matching over 7 bases. Unmatched junction bases numbered 10, after V lost 5 bases and J lost 2 bases. The CDR3 spans 16 residues. The V gene's germline CDR1 is LGHNT and CDR2 FRNRAP.

The chain joins TRBV15 to TRBJ2-4, with 9 bases lining up with TRBD1. Germline V gives CDR1 LNHNV, CDR2 YYDKDF (reference sequence). The CDR3 runs 21 residues. Losses at the gene ends were 3 bases for V and 0 bases for J; bases not matched to a gene: 18. CDR3 DNA sequence: TGTGCCACCAGCAGCCCCCGGGACAGGGCTTCTCTTCGCCTAGCCAAAAACATTCAGTACTTC. Its translation: CATSSPRDRASLRLAKNIQYF. Using reference TRBV15 and TRBJ2-4 for the parts outside the CDR3, the full variable domain is DAMVIQNPRYQVTQFGKPVTLSCSQTLNHNVMYWYQQKSSQAPKLLFHYYDKDFNNEADTPDNFQSRRPNTSFCFLDIRSPGLGDTAMYLCATSSPRDRASLRLAKNIQYFGAGTRLSVL.

This sequence joins TRBV10-2 and TRBJ2-3; 8 bases map to TRBD2. The CDR3 extends over 16 amino acids. V shed 2 bases, J shed 0 bases, and the junction held 4 bases outside the gene matches. CDR1 is WSHSY and CDR2 is SAAADI in the germline V gene. CDR3 amino acids: CASSEPAGASTDTQYF. The CDR3 DNA sequence: TGCGCCAGCAGTGAGCCAGCGGGAGCGAGCACAGATACGCAGTATTTT.

The chain has TRBV7-2 and TRBJ2-5, with TRBD2 matching over 11 bases. In germline, CDR1 is SGHTA, CDR2 FQGNSA. CDR3 length: 15 residues. J lost 3 bases, V lost 4 bases, and 4 bases had no gene match. The CDR3 nucleotides are TGTGCCAGCAGCTCCGGGGGACTAGCGGAAGAGACCCAGTACTTC. Translation gives CASSSGGLAEETQYF.

This clonotype showed up just a few times. The chain joins TRBV27 to TRBJ2-5, with 7 bases fitting TRBD2. V shed 4 bases, J shed 5 bases, and the junction held 7 bases outside the gene matches. This CDR3 has 14 residues. CDR1 MNHEY and CDR2 SMNVEV come from the germline V gene (reference sequence). The CDR3 is CASSSPTSRETQYF. CDR3 DNA: TGTGCCAGCAGTTCCCCGACTAGCCGGGAGACCCAGTACTTC.

The genes are TRBV12-3 or TRBV12-4 and TRBJ1-2; D not certain. Trimming took off 0 bases at V and 7 bases at J, with 9 bases between the two ends. The CDR3 extends over 13 amino acids. The CDR3 is CASSLAARRGYTF. The CDR3 nucleotides read TGTGCCAGCAGTTTAGCGGCAAGGCGTGGCTACACCTTC.

V gene TRBV5-4 combines with J gene TRBJ1-1; 9 positions match TRBD1. Germline CDR1 and CDR2: SGHNT and YYREEE (reference sequence). CDR3 size: 15 residues. V lost 4 bases and J lost 3; bases outside the gene matches: 7. DNA for the CDR3: TGTGCCAGCAGCCCCTTACAGGGGGCGCACACTGAAGCTTTCTTT. It codes for CASSPLQGAHTEAFF.

This clonotype showed up just a few times. The chain employs TRBV28 and TRBJ1-6; D call uncertain. Trimming removed 6 bases from V and 0 bases from J, with 9 bases in between. The germline V gene has CDR1 MDHEN and CDR2 SYDVKM. The CDR3 contains 15 residues. The CDR3 coding sequence is TGTGCCAGCAGACCTACGAGCTCCTATAATTCACCCCTCCACTTT. This codes for CASRPTSSYNSPLHF.

This clonotype has just a few counts. The chain has TRBV24-1 and TRBJ2-3; D remains ambiguous. The V gene lost 4 bases and the J gene lost 4 bases, with 5 bases spanning the gap. Germline-derived CDR1 and CDR2 are KGHDR and SFDVKD. The CDR3 sequence is 12 residues long. This CDR3 reads CATSDQPDTQYF. Here the CDR3 DNA reads TGTGCCACCAGTGACCAGCCAGATACGCAGTATTTT.

This clonotype appeared a few times. The chain uses TRBV12-3 or TRBV12-4 and TRBJ2-4; the D gene is possibly TRBD1 (6 bases). The V end lost 4 bases, the J end lost 8 bases, and 9 bases lay between the germline ends. The CDR3 spans 12 residues. As DNA, the CDR3 is TGTGCCAGCAGTTCAGGGGTAGACATTCAGTACTTC. It is translated as CASSSGVDIQYF.

The chain joins TRBV4-2 to TRBJ2-5; no clear D gene. CDR1 is LGHNA, CDR2 YNFKEQ, per germline. The CDR3 covers 15 residues. V gave up 4 bases and J gave up 1 base, with 13 bases separating them. The CDR3 here is CASSPSPGFQETQYF. Written as DNA, the CDR3 is TGTGCCAGCAGCCCGTCTCCCGGCTTCCAAGAGACCCAGTACTTC.

As for this clonotype: A much larger clone sits a single nucleotide away, making a read error possible. V gene TRBV3-1 combines with J gene TRBJ2-1, with no clear D. CDR1 and CDR2 from the germline V gene are LGHDT and YNNKEL (reference sequence). The CDR3 spans 14 residues. The DNA of the CDR3 is TGTGCCAGCAGCTCCTGGGAATCCTACAATGCGCAGTTCTTC. It specifies CASSSWESYNAQFF.

The chain has TRBV24-1 and TRBJ2-1; 8 nucleotides line up with TRBD1. Germline V gives CDR1 KGHDR, CDR2 SFDVKD. The CDR3 totals 13 residues. J lost 11 bases, V lost 3 bases, and 5 bases had no gene match. The CDR3, as DNA: TGTGCCACCAGTGATGGACAGGGTAATAAGCAGTTCTTC. Translated: CATSDGQGNKQFF.